The 27 T cell receptor beta chains given below trace back to one sample, sequenced in a study of cytomegalovirus exposure and HLA in healthy donors. The study ran its PCR with 60 Vbeta and 13 Jbeta primers. Profiled with immunoSEQ multiplex PCR; TCRdb holds only in-frame clones, not every one. This table holds 180,000 or so clones, 80% found once. The sequenced material came from PBMCs. These receptors originate from a woman aged 30 to 39 in good health and CMV-seronegative.

The chain carries TRBV7-5 and TRBJ1-3; TRBD1, the D gene given by the table, was not confirmed from the DNA. TRBV7-5 has pseudogene status. This CDR3 has 11 residues. CDR3: CARSSPSTIYF. For the CDR3, the DNA is TGTGCCAGAAGCTCCCCCAGCACCATATATTTT.

The V and J genes are TRBV5-1 and TRBJ2-3, with 9 bases aligning to TRBD1. The CDR3 is 14 residues long. J gave up 10 bases and V 5 bases, and 11 bases lay outside the gene matches. From germline, CDR1 is SGHRS and CDR2 YFSETQ. CDR3 sequence (DNA): TGCGCCAGCAGAGAGGGGACAGGGCATTATGCGCAGTATTTT. Its protein product is CASREGTGHYAQYF.

DNA of the CDR3: TGTGCCAGCAGCCCCCCGGGACAGGGCACAGATACGCAGTATTTT. Its protein product is CASSPPGQGTDTQYF. This chain connects TRBV11-3 to TRBJ2-3, with TRBD1 matching over 8 bases. Germline V gives CDR1 SGHNT, CDR2 YENEEA. J lost 1 base, V lost 5 bases, and 5 bases had no gene match. The CDR3 extends over 15 amino acids.

This chain connects TRBV2 to TRBJ2-1, with 10 bases identical to TRBD1. The germline V gene encodes CDR1 SNHLY and CDR2 FYNNEI. V shed 11 bases, J shed 12 bases, and the junction held 16 bases outside the gene matches. The CDR3 contains 14 residues. This CDR3 is CAGLRGQGEVGQFF. Here the CDR3 DNA reads TGTGCCGGTCTAAGAGGACAGGGGGAGGTTGGGCAGTTCTTC.

The V call is TRBV9, the J call TRBJ1-2, with 10 bases fitting TRBD1. This CDR3 is built from 15 residues. The V gene's germline CDR1 is SGDLS and CDR2 YYNGEE. V lost 3 bases to trimming and J lost 7 bases; unmatched junction nucleotides: 9. The CDR3 loop is CASSETGTGVSGYTF. The CDR3, as DNA: TGTGCCAGCAGCGAAACCGGGACAGGGGTTTCTGGCTACACCTTC. The variable domain in full, with the rest retrieved from reference TRBV9 and TRBJ1-2, is DSGVTQTPKHLITATGQRVTLRCSPRSGDLSVYWYQQSLDQGLQFLIQYYNGEERAKGNILERFSAQQFPDLHSELNLSSLELGDSALYFCASSETGTGVSGYTFGSGTRLTVV.

The chain joins TRBV18 to TRBJ1-1, with TRBD1 identical over 9 bases. Trimming at V came to 3 bases and at J to 7 bases, leaving 3 bases not matched to a gene. Germline CDR1 KGHSH, CDR2 LQKENI. There are 13 residues in the CDR3. CDR3 loop: CASSPDRGGEAFF. CDR3 sequence (DNA): TGTGCCAGCTCACCGGACAGGGGTGGTGAAGCTTTCTTT.

The chain couples TRBV7-2 to TRBJ2-5; TRBD2 matches 8 bases. The CDR3 loop spans 14 amino acids. The junction had 5 bases not matched to a gene; V was cut back by 3 bases and J by 5 bases. Germline CDR1 and CDR2: SGHTA and FQGNSA. CDR3 DNA: TGTGCCAGCAGCTTCGGAGCGGGGGTGGAGACCCAGTACTTC. It yields the protein CASSFGAGVETQYF.

The chain links TRBV9 to TRBJ2-1; TRBD2 might be the D (7 bases). Germline V gives CDR1 SGDLS, CDR2 YYNGEE. Trimming took off 3 bases at V and 0 bases at J, with 13 bases between the two ends. CDR3 length: 16 amino acids. The CDR3 bases are TGTGCCAGCAGCGCTAGGGGGGGGAGCTCCTACAATGAGCAGTTCTTC. Residues: CASSARGGSSYNEQFF.

The J gene is TRBJ1-1, the V gene TRBV5-5; 9 bases map to TRBD1. Germline V gives CDR1 SGHKS, CDR2 YYEKEE (reference sequence). The CDR3 extends over 15 amino acids. V shed 4 bases and J 4 bases; nucleotides not matched to a gene: 8. In nucleotides, the CDR3 is TGTGCCAGCAGCCCAGTCCCGGGACAGGGCACTGAAGCTTTCTTT. Its translation is CASSPVPGQGTEAFF.

The chain couples TRBV5-6 to TRBJ2-3, with a possible D match to TRBD2 (6 bases). Germline-derived CDR1 and CDR2 are SGHDT and YYEEEE. The CDR3 has 15 amino acids. Trimming stripped 1 base from V and 2 bases from J, with 11 bases between. DNA for the CDR3: TGTGCCAGCAGCTTGTTCCGGGAGTACACAGATACGCAGTATTTT. It yields the protein CASSLFREYTDTQYF. The full variable domain, completed using reference TRBV5-6 and TRBJ2-3, is DAGVTQSPTHLIKTRGQQVTLRCSPKSGHDTVSWYQQALGQGPQFIFQYYEEEERQRGNFPDRFSGHQFPNYSSELNVNALLLGDSALYLCASSLFREYTDTQYFGPGTRLTVL.

The chain links TRBV6-1 to TRBJ2-7; possible D gene TRBD1, 6 bases. CDR3 length equals 14 residues. With 6 bases removed from V and 0 bases from J, the gap between germline ends came to 12 bases. Germline V CDR1 and CDR2: MNHNS, SASEGT. As DNA, the CDR3 is TGTGCCAGCAGCCAATGGACAGACTCCTACGAGCAGTACTTC. This sequence encodes CASSQWTDSYEQYF.

This sequence joins TRBV30 and TRBJ2-1; perhaps TRBD2 as D (5 bases). Germline CDR1 reads GTSNPN; CDR2 reads SVGIG (reference sequence). The V gene lost 2 bases and the J gene lost 0 bases, with 11 bases spanning the gap. CDR3 length: 15 residues. CDR3 sequence: CAWSSKADSYNEQFF. The CDR3 bases are TGTGCCTGGAGTAGTAAAGCGGACTCCTACAATGAGCAGTTCTTC. Full variable domain (outside the CDR3, taken from reference TRBV30 and TRBJ2-1): SQTIHQWPATLVQPVGSPLSLECTVEGTSNPNLYWYRQAAGRGLQLLFYSVGIGQISSEVPQNLSASRPQDRQFILSSKKLLLSDSGFYLCAWSSKADSYNEQFFGPGTRLTVL.

J is TRBJ1-3 and V is TRBV18, with D unresolved. From germline, CDR1 is KGHSH and CDR2 LQKENI. V shed 2 bases and J shed 0 bases, with 11 bases lying between them. The CDR3 is 16 residues long. The CDR3 DNA reads TGTGCCAGCTCACCAAACACGGAGGGCTCTGGAAACACCATATATTTT. The encoded protein is CASSPNTEGSGNTIYF.

The chain is built from TRBV6-6 and TRBJ1-3; weak D call: TRBD1 (5 bases). The CDR3 covers 16 residues. Germline V gives CDR1 MNHNY, CDR2 SVGAGI (reference sequence). With 7 bases removed from V and 0 bases from J, the gap between germline ends came to 16 bases. The chain's CDR3 is CASIFQGTLSGNTIYF. CDR3 DNA sequence: TGTGCCAGCATTTTCCAGGGAACGCTCTCTGGAAACACCATATATTTT.

This clone has only one observation. This chain joins TRBV4-1 and TRBJ1-6; 7 bases align to TRBD1. Unmatched junction bases numbered 10, after V lost 1 base and J lost 10 bases. Per the germline V gene, CDR1 is MGHRA and CDR2 is YSYEKL. This CDR3 contains 16 residues. CDR3 residues: CASSQVGQVPNSPLHF. CDR3 nucleotide sequence: TGCGCCAGCAGCCAAGTCGGACAGGTACCTAACTCACCCCTCCACTTT.

The chain employs TRBV19 and TRBJ1-2; D possibly corresponds to TRBD1 (5 bases). CDR1 is LNHDA and CDR2 is SQIVND in the germline V gene (reference sequence). The CDR3 consists of 15 residues. Trimming cost V 3 bases and J 7 bases, with 18 bases left between them. The chain's CDR3 is CASSISGPGPSGYTF. The CDR3 DNA reads as TGTGCCAGTAGTATTTCGGGTCCAGGGCCCTCTGGCTACACCTTC. The whole variable domain, remainder taken from reference TRBV19 and TRBJ1-2, is DGGITQSPKYLFRKEGQNVTLSCEQNLNHDAMYWYRQDPGQGLRLIYYSQIVNDFQKGDIAEGYSVSREKKESFPLTVTSAQKNPTAFYLCASSISGPGPSGYTFGSGTRLTVV.

The chain combines TRBV25-1 with TRBJ2-3; unclear D gene. The length of the CDR3 is 12 residues. Per the germline V gene, CDR1 is MGHDK and CDR2 is SYGVNS. V gave up 4 bases and J gave up 4 bases, with 6 bases separating them. The CDR3 here is CASSAEADTQYF. DNA for the CDR3: TGTGCCAGCAGTGCCGAGGCAGATACGCAGTATTTT.

The count of this clone is one. The chain has TRBV10-3 and TRBJ1-1; D gene unclear. The V end was cut by 11 bases, the J end by 1 base, with 11 bases between. In germline, CDR1 is ENHRY, CDR2 SYGVKD. The CDR3 sequence is 12 residues long. This chain's CDR3 is CAYSSRNTEAFF. CDR3 DNA sequence: TGTGCCTACTCCTCGAGGAACACTGAAGCTTTCTTT.

The CDR3 here is CASSQDIWLEETQYF. CDR3 nucleotide sequence: TGTGCCAGCAGCCAAGATATTTGGCTAGAGGAGACCCAGTACTTC. The rearrangement joins TRBV4-2 to TRBJ2-5, with unresolved D. CDR3 length: 15 residues. Germline V gene data show CDR1 as LGHNA and CDR2 as YNFKEQ. V lost 0 bases and J lost 5, with 13 bases in between.

The chain uses TRBV9 and TRBJ2-5; possible D gene TRBD1, 6 bases. Trimming shortened V by 0 bases and J by 7 bases, and 22 bases separated the two germline ends. Germline V CDR1 and CDR2: SGDLS, YYNGEE. The CDR3 is made up of 17 amino acids. CDR3 in DNA: TGTGCCAGCAGCGTAGAGCAGGGTGGTGGGGGCAGTGGGACCCAGTACTTC. It translates to CASSVEQGGGGSGTQYF.

In its sample, this clone was seen once. The chain is built from TRBV9 and TRBJ1-6, with 9 bases fitting TRBD1. Germline V CDR1 and CDR2: SGDLS, YYNGEE. This CDR3 has 14 amino acids. J was trimmed by 14 bases and V by 3 bases; bases with no gene match: 9. This CDR3 reads CASSAGTGTYTLHF. As DNA, the CDR3 is TGTGCCAGCAGCGCCGGGACAGGGACCTACACCCTCCACTTT.

This clone appeared a few times. The rearrangement joins TRBV18 to TRBJ1-6; D remains unclear. Germline CDR1 is KGHSH and CDR2 is LQKENI. The CDR3 sequence is 14 residues long. Trimming shortened V by 6 bases and J by 2 bases, and 8 bases separated the two germline ends. The CDR3 region is CASSSTAYNSPLHF. The CDR3 DNA reads as TGTGCCAGCTCTTCAACAGCCTATAATTCACCCCTCCACTTT.

The V and J genes are TRBV18 and TRBJ1-4; TRBD1 is a possible D gene (6 bases). Germline V gene data show CDR1 as KGHSH and CDR2 as LQKENI. The CDR3 spans 13 residues. V lost 4 bases to trimming and J lost 8 bases, with 11 bases between them. In DNA, the CDR3 is TGTGCCAGCTCACGGGGGCGTGAGGAAAAACTGTTTTTT. The encoded protein is CASSRGREEKLFF.

This clone was counted between two and nine times. V and J are TRBV29-1 and TRBJ1-1; no definite D call. The CDR3 runs 10 residues. Between the trimmed V and J ends, which lost 5 bases and 2 bases, there was a span of 3 bases. Germline-derived CDR1 and CDR2 are SQVTM and ANQGSEA. CDR3 sequence (DNA): TGCAGCGTTTATAACACTGAAGCTTTCTTT. Residues: CSVYNTEAFF.

This clone was detected only once. The chain combines TRBV5-6 with TRBJ2-2, with 8 nucleotides matching TRBD2. The V gene's germline CDR1 is SGHDT and CDR2 YYEEEE. This CDR3 has 15 residues. Losses at the gene ends were 4 bases for V and 5 bases for J; bases not matched to a gene: 7. DNA for the CDR3: TGTGCCAGCAGCCTTCTGGCGGGGGGTACCGGGGAGCTGTTTTTT. The encoded protein is CASSLLAGGTGELFF.

This clone came up a few times. The CDR3 is CASSLPGQTYEQYF. The DNA for the CDR3 is TGTGCCAGCAGCTTACCGGGACAGACCTACGAGCAGTACTTC. The chain uses TRBV7-9 and TRBJ2-7, with 7 nucleotides matching TRBD1. Germline lookup yields CDR1 SEHNR and CDR2 FQNEAQ (reference sequence). J lost 2 bases, V lost 2 bases, and 3 bases had no gene match. The CDR3 consists of 14 residues.

The sample holds a few counts of this clone. The V call is TRBV4-3, the J call TRBJ2-3; a possible D gene is TRBD1 (6 bases). V lost 0 bases and J 4 bases, leaving 17 bases between the germline ends. The germline CDR1 and CDR2 sequences are LGHNA and YSLEER. This CDR3 contains 17 residues. The CDR3 region is CASSQDPGQGSSDTQYF. The CDR3 region has the DNA TGCGCCAGCAGCCAAGACCCCGGCCAGGGGTCCTCAGATACGCAGTATTTT.